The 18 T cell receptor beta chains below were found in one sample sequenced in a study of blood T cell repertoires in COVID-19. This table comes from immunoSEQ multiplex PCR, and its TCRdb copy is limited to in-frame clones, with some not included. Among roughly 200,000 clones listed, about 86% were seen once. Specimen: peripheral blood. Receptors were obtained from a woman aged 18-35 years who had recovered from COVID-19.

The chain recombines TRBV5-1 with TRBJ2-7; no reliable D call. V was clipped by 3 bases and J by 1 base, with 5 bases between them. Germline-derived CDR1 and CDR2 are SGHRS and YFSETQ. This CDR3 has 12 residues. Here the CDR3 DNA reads TGCGCCAGCAGCTCGACTTCCTACGAGCAGTACTTC. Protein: CASSSTSYEQYF. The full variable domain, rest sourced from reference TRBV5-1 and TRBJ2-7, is KAGVTQTPRYLIKTRGQQVTLSCSPISGHRSVSWYQQTPGQGLQFLFEYFSETQRNKGNFPGRFSGRQFSNSRSEMNVSTLELGDSALYLCASSSTSYEQYFGPGTRLTVT.

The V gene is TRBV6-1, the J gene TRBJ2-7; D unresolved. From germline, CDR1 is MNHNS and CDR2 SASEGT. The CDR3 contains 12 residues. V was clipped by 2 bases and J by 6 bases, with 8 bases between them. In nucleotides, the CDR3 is TGTGCCAGCAGTGAATTCGTTTTCGAGCAGTACGTC. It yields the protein CASSEFVFEQYV.

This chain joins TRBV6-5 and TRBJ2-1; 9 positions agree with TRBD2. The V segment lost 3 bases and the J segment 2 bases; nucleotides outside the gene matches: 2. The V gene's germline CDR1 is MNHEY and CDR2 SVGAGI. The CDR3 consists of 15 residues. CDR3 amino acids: CASSYLAGTYNEQFF. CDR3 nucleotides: TGTGCCAGCAGTTATCTAGCGGGGACCTACAATGAGCAGTTCTTC.

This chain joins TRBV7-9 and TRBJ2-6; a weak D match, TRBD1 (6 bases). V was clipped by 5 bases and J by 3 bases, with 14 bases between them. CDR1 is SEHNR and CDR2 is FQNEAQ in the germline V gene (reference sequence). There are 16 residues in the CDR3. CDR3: CASSTQQGVGANVLTF. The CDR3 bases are TGTGCCAGCAGCACCCAACAGGGAGTTGGGGCCAACGTCCTGACTTTC.

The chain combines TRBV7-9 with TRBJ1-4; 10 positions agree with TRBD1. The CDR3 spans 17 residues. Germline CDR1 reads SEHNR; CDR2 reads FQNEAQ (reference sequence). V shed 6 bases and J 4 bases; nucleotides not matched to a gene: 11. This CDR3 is CASSPPTGGVNNEKLFF. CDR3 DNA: TGTGCCAGCAGTCCTCCGACAGGGGGCGTTAATAATGAAAAACTGTTTTTT.

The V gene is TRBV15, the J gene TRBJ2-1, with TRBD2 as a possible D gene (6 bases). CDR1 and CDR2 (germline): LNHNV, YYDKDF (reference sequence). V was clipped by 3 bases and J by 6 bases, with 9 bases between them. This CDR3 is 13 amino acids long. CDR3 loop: CATSSGGINEQFF. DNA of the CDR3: TGTGCCACCAGCAGCGGGGGAATCAATGAGCAGTTCTTC.

CDR3 residues: CASSFDSTYGYTF. CDR3 DNA: TGCGCCAGCAGCTTTGACAGTACCTATGGCTACACCTTC. The chain has TRBV5-1 and TRBJ1-2; possibly TRBD1 for D (5 bases). This CDR3 is 13 amino acids long. V lost 2 bases, J lost 4 bases, and 9 bases lay in between. Germline V lookup: CDR1 SGHRS, CDR2 YFSETQ.

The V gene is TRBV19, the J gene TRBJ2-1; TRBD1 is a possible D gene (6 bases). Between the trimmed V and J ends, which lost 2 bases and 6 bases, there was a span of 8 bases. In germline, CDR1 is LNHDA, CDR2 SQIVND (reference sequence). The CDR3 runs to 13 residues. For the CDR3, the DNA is TGTGCCAGTAGTATAATAGGGGGCAATGAGCAGTTCTTC. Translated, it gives CASSIIGGNEQFF.

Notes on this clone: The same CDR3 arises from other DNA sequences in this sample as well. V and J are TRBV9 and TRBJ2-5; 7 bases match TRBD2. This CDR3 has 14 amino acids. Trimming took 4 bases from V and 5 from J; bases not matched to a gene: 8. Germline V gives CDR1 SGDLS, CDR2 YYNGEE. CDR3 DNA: TGTGCCAGCAGCTCCGCCGGGGGAGGGGAGACCCAGTACTTC. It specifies CASSSAGGGETQYF.

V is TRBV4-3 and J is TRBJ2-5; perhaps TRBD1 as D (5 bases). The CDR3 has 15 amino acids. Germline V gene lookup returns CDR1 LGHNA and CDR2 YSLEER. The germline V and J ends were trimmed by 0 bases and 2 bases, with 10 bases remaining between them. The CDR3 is CASSQDLDIQETQYF. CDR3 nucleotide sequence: TGCGCCAGCAGCCAAGATCTGGACATTCAAGAGACCCAGTACTTC.

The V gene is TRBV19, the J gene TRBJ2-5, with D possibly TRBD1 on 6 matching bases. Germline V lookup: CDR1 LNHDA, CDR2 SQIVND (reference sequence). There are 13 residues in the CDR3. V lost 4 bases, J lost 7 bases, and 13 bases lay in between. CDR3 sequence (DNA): TGTGCCAGTAGTAAGGACAGTGTTGGGACCCAGTACTTC. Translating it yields CASSKDSVGTQYF.

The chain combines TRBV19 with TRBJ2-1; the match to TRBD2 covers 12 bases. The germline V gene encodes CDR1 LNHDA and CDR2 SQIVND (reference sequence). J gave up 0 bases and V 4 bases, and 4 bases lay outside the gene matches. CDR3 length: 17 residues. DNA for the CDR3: TGTGCCAGTAGTAGCCGACTAGCGGGGGTCTCCTACAATGAGCAGTTCTTC. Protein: CASSSRLAGVSYNEQFF. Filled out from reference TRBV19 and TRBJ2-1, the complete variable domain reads DGGITQSPKYLFRKEGQNVTLSCEQNLNHDAMYWYRQDPGQGLRLIYYSQIVNDFQKGDIAEGYSVSREKKESFPLTVTSAQKNPTAFYLCASSSRLAGVSYNEQFFGPGTRLTVL.

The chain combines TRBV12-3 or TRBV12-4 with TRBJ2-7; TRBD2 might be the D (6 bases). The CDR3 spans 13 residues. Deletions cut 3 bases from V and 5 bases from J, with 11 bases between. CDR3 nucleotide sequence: TGTGCCAGCAGTTTTAGGAGGGTCAACGAGCAGTACTTC. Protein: CASSFRRVNEQYF.

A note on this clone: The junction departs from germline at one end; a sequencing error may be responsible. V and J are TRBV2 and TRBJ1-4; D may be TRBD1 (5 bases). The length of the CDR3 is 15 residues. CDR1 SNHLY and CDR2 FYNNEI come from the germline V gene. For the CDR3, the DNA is TGTGCCAGCAGTGAAAGTCGTGGGGCGGCAGACAAGGACGTTTTT. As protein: CASSESRGAADKDVF.

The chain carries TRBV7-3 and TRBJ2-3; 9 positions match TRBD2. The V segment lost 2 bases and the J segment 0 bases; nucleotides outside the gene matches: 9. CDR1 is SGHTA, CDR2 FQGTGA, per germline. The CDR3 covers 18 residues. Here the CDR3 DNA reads TGTGCCAGCAGCTTAGAGGCTAGCGGGGTTGGGAGCACAGATACGCAGTATTTT. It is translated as CASSLEASGVGSTDTQYF.

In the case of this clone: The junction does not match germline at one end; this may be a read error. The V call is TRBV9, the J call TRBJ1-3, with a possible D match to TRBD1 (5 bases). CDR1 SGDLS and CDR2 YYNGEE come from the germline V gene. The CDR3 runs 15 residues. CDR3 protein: CASSADSSIGDTIYF. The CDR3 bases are TGTGCCAGCAGCGCAGACAGTTCTATTGGAGACACCATATATTTT.

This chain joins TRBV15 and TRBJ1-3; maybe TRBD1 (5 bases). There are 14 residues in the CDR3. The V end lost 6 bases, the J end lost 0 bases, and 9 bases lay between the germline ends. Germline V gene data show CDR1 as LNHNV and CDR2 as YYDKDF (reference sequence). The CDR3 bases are TGTGCCACCAGGGGCCAGGGCTCTGGAAACACCATATATTTT. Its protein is CATRGQGSGNTIYF.

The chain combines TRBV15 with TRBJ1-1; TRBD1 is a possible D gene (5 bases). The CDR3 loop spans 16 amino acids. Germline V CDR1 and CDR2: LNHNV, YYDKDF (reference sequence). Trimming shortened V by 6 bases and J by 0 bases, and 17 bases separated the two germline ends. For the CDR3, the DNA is TGTGCCACCAGACCTTCCGACGCAGGGATGAACACTGAAGCTTTCTTT. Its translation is CATRPSDAGMNTEAFF. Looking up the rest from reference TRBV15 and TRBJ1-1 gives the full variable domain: DAMVIQNPRYQVTQFGKPVTLSCSQTLNHNVMYWYQQKSSQAPKLLFHYYDKDFNNEADTPDNFQSRRPNTSFCFLDIRSPGLGDTAMYLCATRPSDAGMNTEAFFGQGTRLTVV.